Below, one TCR beta chain is given with its context. Its antigen is still unknown. Per-base quality was not reported, and no clone a single base away is much larger than it. This sample is part of a study of T cells in localized non-small cell lung cancer (dated by TCRdb to the early 2020s). At the level of the whole study: Comparing tumors with uninvolved tumor-adjacent lungs, the study looked at the T cell repertoires of 200 to 250 patients with early-stage NSCLC. All 250 or so NSCLC patients in the cohort were treatment-naive and had localized lung tumors that were resected. A mean age of roughly 66 years was recorded for the NSCLC patients, of whom more than 120 were male and some 100 were female.

TCR beta CDR3 regions were sequenced from DNA using the immunoSEQ Assay. The published analysis was carried out like this. T cell density was computed as TCR beta template counts normalized to usable DNA estimated by amplifying housekeeping genes. Richness was estimated using the preseqR package, with extrapolation to 400,000 templates for PBMC samples and to 120,000 templates for tissue samples. Clonality was taken to be one minus Pielou's evenness. To identify tissue-enriched TCRs, differential abundance testing was run on productive amino-acid clonotypes with a minimum total count of 5 and an alpha of 0.1. Repertoire overlap between compartments was quantified with the Jaccard Index and Morisita Overlap Index. GLIPH clustered TCR beta CDR3s with public tetramer-defined viral CDR3s; viral motifs required at least three viral sequences plus V-gene enrichment. TCRdb retrieved this table from immuneACCESS and kept in-frame rearrangements only. Not all clones are present; in checked studies, unresolved V genes account for under half, and no reason is known for the remainder. V and J calls plus clone size are reproduced from that table; the DNA served to infer D and trimming. This sample holds roughly 35,000 clones; around 92% were observed only once. The top ten constitute approximately 2% of the sample.

Sequences MRHNA (CDR1) and SNTAGT (CDR2) are obtained from the germline V gene. V is shortened by 1 base, J by 1 base, and the region joining them spans 17 bases. The CDR3 goes from the cysteine to the phenylalanine over 18 residues. Just CDR3 DNA is preserved here, 54 bases in frame from base 1. At diagnosis, peripheral blood, uninvolved tumor-adjacent lung and tumor were collected and stored as a combination of fresh-frozen and FFPE material. For TCR repertoire profiling, blood samples were analyzed in the form of peripheral blood mononuclear cells. Here is what the overall study found, with its caveats: Since the design was exploratory, TCR variables were selected using unadjusted p-values with no false-discovery rate correction. Of the top 100 tumor clones, a median of roughly 60 were detected in paired uninvolved adjacent lung; approximately 28 were also among that lung's top 100. Because multi-region sequencing of the tumors was not done, intratumor heterogeneity could not be ruled out. Uninvolved tumor-adjacent lung showed the highest T cell clonality, higher than tumor, which suggests more focused antigenic responses in the uninvolved tumor-adjacent lung. Higher T cell density in blood was associated with longer overall survival, whereas higher clonality in adjacent lung was associated with shorter survival.

The clonotype comes from an older female donor with stage I lung adenocarcinoma. The sample consisted of peripheral blood, taken before any cancer treatment. In this chain, TRBV6-4 is recombined with TRBJ1-5; TRBD1 is a possible D gene, resting on 5 matching bases. The CDR3 region: CASSDWGGGRGSNQPQHF. The DNA is TGTGCCAGCAGTGACTGGGGGGGAGGGCGTGGGAGCAATCAGCCCCAGCATTTT.